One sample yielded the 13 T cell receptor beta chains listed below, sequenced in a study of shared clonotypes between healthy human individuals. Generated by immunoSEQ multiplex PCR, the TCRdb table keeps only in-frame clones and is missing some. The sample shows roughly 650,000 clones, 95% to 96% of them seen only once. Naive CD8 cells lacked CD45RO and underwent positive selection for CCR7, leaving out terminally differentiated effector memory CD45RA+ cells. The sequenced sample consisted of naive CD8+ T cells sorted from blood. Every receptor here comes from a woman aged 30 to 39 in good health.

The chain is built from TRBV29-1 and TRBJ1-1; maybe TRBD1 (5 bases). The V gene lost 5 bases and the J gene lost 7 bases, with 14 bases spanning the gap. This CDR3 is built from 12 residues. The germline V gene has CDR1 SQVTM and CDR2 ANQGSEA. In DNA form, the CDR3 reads TGCAGCGTTCAGATAACTGGGGGTGAAGCTTTCTTT. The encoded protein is CSVQITGGEAFF.

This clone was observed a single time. The CDR3 region has the DNA TGTGCCAGCAGCTTAGTAGACTACGAGCAGTACTTC. Translated: CASSLVDYEQYF. This sequence joins TRBV7-9 and TRBJ2-7; unclear D gene. Trimming pared 1 base from V and 3 bases from J, leaving 4 bases between. The germline V gene has CDR1 SEHNR and CDR2 FQNEAQ (reference sequence). The CDR3 spans 12 residues.

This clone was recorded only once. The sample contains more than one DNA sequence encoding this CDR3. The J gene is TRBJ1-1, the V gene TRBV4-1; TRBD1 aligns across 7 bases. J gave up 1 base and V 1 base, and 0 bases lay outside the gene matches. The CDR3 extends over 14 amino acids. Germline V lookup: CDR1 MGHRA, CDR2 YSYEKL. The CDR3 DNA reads TGCGCCAGCAGCCAAGGGGACAGGAACACTGAAGCTTTCTTT. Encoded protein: CASSQGDRNTEAFF.

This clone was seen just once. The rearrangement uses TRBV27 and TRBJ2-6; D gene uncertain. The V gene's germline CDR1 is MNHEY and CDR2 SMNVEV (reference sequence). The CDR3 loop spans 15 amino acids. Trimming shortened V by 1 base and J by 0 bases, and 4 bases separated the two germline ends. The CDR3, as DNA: TGTGCCAGCAGTTTATACCTCTCTGGGGCCAACGTCCTGACTTTC. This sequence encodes CASSLYLSGANVLTF.

The CDR3 DNA is TGTGCCAGCAGCCAGGGGACAGGCTACGAGCAGTACTTC. Amino acids: CASSQGTGYEQYF. This rearrangement joins TRBV5-6 to TRBJ2-7; 8 bases align to TRBD1. CDR3 length: 13 amino acids. The V segment lost 4 bases and the J segment 3 bases; nucleotides outside the gene matches: 3. CDR1 and CDR2 from the germline V gene are SGHDT and YYEEEE.

The CDR3 coding sequence is TGCGCCAGCAGCCGAGTAAGGACAGCAACTGAAGCTTTCTTT. Protein product: CASSRVRTATEAFF. The rearrangement links TRBV4-1 to TRBJ1-1; possible D gene TRBD1, 6 bases. Trimming stripped 4 bases from V and 5 bases from J, with 14 bases between. The CDR3 runs to 14 residues. Germline values: CDR1 MGHRA, CDR2 YSYEKL.

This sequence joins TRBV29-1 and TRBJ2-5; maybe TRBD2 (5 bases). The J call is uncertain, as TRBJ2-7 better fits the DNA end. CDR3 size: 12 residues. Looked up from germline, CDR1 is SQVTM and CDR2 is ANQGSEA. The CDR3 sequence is CSVVEGSYEQYF. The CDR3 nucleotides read TGCAGCGTTGTCGAGGGTTCCTACGAGCAGTACTTC.

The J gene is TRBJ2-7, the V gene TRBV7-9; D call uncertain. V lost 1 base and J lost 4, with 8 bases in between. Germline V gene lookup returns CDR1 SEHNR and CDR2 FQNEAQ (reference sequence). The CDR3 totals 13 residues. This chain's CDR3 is CASSLDPRYEQYF. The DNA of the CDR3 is TGTGCCAGCAGCTTAGATCCCAGGTACGAGCAGTACTTC.

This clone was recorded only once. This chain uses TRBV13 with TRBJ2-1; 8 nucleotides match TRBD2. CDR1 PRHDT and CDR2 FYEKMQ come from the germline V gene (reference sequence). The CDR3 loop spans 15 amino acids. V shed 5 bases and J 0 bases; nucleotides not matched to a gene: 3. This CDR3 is CASSPGLASYNEQFF. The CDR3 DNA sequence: TGTGCCAGCAGCCCCGGACTAGCCTCCTACAATGAGCAGTTCTTC.

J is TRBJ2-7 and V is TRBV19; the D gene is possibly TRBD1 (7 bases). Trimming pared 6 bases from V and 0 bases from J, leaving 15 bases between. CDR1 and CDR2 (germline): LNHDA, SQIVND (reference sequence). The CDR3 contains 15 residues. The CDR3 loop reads CASSAGQTSSYEQYF. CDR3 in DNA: TGTGCCAGTAGCGCGGGACAGACGAGCTCCTACGAGCAGTACTTC.

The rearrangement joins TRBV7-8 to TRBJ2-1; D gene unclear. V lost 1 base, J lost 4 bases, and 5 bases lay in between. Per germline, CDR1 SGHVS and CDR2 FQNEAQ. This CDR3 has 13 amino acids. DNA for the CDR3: TGTGCCAGCAGCTTAGAGGCTTACAATGAGCAGTTCTTC. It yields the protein CASSLEAYNEQFF.

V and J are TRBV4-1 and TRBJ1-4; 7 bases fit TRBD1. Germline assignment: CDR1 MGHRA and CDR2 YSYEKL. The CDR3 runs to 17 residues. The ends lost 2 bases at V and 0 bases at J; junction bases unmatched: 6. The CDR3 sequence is CASSQTTGTATNEKLFF. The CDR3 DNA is TGCGCCAGCAGCCAAACGACAGGGACTGCAACTAATGAAAAACTGTTTTTT.

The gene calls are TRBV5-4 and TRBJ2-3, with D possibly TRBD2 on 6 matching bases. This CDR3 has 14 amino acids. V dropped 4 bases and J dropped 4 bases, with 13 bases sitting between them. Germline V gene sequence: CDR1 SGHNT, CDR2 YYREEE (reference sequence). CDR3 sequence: CASSPRDAADTQYF. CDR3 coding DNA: TGTGCCAGCAGCCCGCGGGACGCCGCAGATACGCAGTATTTT. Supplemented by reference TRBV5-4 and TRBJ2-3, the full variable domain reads ETGVTQSPTHLIKTRGQQVTLRCSSQSGHNTVSWYQQALGQGPQFIFQYYREEENGRGNFPPRFSGLQFPNYSSELNVNALELDDSALYLCASSPRDAADTQYFGPGTRLTVL.